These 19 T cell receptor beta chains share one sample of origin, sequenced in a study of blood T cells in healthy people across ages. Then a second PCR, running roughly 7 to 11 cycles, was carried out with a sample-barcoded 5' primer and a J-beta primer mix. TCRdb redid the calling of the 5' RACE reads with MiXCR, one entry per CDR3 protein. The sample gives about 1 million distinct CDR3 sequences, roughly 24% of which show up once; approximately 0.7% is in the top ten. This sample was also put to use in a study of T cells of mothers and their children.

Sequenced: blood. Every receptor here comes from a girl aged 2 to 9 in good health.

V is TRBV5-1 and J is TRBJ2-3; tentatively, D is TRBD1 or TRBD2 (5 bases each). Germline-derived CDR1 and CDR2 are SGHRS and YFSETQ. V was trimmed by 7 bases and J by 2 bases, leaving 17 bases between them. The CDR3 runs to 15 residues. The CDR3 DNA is TGCGCCAGCGAAACGGGGCTAGCCCTCACAGATACGCAGTATTTT. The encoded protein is CASETGLALTDTQYF.

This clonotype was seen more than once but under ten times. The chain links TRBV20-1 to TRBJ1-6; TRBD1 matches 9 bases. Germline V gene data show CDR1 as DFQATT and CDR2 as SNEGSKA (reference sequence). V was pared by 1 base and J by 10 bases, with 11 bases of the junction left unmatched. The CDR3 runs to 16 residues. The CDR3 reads CSARVETGTGRSPLHF. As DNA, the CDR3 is TGCAGTGCTAGAGTCGAAACCGGGACAGGGAGGTCACCCCTCCACTTT.

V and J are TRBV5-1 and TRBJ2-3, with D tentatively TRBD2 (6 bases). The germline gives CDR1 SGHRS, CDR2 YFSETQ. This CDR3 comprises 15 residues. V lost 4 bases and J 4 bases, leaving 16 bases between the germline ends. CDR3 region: CASSAGGLAADTQYF. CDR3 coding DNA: TGCGCCAGCAGCGCCGGGGGATTAGCAGCAGATACGCAGTATTTT.

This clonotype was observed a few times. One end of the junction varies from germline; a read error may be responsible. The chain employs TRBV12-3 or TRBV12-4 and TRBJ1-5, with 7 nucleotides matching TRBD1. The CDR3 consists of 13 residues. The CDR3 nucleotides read TGTGCCAGCAGTCCGACAGGGTACCAGCCCCGGCATTTT. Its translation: CASSPTGYQPRHF.

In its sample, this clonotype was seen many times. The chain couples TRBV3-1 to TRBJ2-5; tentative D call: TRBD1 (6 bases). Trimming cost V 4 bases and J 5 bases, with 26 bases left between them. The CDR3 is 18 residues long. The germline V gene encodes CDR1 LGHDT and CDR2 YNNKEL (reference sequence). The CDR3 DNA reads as TGTGCCAGCAGCCTGGGTATTGTTGGGACAAGCCTTGTGGAGACCCAGTACTTC. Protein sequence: CASSLGIVGTSLVETQYF.

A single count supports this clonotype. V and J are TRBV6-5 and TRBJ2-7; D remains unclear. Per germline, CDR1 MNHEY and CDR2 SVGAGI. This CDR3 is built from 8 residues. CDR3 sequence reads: CPAGPRYF. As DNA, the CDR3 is TGTCCAGCAGGCCCGCGGTACTTC.

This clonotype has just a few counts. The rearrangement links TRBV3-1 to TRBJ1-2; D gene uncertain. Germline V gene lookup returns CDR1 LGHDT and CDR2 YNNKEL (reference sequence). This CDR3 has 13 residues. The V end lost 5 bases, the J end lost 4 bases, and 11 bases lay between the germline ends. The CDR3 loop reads CASSEEVSYGYTF. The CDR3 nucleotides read TGTGCCAGCAGCGAGGAGGTCAGCTATGGCTACACCTTC.

The CDR3 sequence: CASSQEFLSGDTQYF. CDR3 DNA: TGTGCCAGCAGCCAAGAATTCTTAAGCGGAGATACGCAGTATTTT. V and J are TRBV4-2 and TRBJ2-3, with D perhaps TRBD2 (5 bases). CDR3 length: 15 residues. The germline gives CDR1 LGHNA, CDR2 YNFKEQ. V was trimmed by 0 bases and J by 5 bases, leaving 12 bases between them.

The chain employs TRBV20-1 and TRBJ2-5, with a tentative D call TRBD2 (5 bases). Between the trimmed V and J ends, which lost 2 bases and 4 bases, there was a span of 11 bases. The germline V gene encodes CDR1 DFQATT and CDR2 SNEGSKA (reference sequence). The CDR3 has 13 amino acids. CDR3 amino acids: CSARSAGGETQYF. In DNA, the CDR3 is TGCAGTGCTAGAAGTGCGGGTGGAGAGACCCAGTACTTC.

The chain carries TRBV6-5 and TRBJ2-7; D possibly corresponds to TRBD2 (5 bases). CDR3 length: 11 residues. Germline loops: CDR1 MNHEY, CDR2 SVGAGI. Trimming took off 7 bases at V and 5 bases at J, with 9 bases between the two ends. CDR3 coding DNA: TGTGCCAGCACGATCGGGGACGAGCAGTACTTC. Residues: CASTIGDEQYF.

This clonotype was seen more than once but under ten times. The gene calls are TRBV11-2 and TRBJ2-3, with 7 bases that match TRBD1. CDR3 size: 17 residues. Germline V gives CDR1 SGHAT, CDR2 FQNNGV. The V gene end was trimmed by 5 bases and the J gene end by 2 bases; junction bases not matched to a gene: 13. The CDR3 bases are TGTGCCAGCAGCGTCTTTGGACGGGACAGATACACAGATACGCAGTATTTT. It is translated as CASSVFGRDRYTDTQYF. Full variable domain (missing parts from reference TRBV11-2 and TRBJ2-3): EAGVAQSPRYKIIEKRQSVAFWCNPISGHATLYWYQQILGQGPKLLIQFQNNGVVDDSQLPKDRFSAERLKGVDSTLKIQPAKLEDSAVYLCASSVFGRDRYTDTQYFGPGTRLTVL.

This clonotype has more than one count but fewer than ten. The CDR3 DNA is TGTGCCAGCACCGGGACCTCCCCCATCGACGACGAGCAGTACTTC. It encodes CASTGTSPIDDEQYF. The V gene is TRBV28, the J gene TRBJ2-5; D tentatively fits TRBD1 or TRBD2 (5 bases each). The assigned J gene may be wrong: the sequence end matches TRBJ2-7 better. Germline V gene lookup returns CDR1 MDHEN and CDR2 SYDVKM. CDR3 size: 15 residues.

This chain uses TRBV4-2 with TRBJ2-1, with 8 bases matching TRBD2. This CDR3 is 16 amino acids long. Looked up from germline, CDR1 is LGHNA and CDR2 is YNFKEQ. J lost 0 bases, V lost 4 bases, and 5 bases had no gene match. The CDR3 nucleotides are TGTGCCAGCAGCCCTAGCGGGTATAGCTCCTACAATGAGCAGTTCTTC. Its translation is CASSPSGYSSYNEQFF.

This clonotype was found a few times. The CDR3 region is CASSYSAGGRETQYF. The CDR3 region has the DNA TGTGCCAGCAGTTACTCGGCGGGGGGGCGAGAGACCCAGTACTTC. This rearrangement joins TRBV6-5 to TRBJ2-5; TRBD2 aligns across 9 bases. CDR1 is MNHEY, CDR2 SVGAGI, per germline. The CDR3 consists of 15 residues. The V and J ends lost 0 bases and 4 bases, in that order; junction bases with no gene match: 3.

CDR3 loop: CASSVGGPSEQFF. The CDR3 nucleotides are TGTGCCAGCAGCGTGGGGGGGCCAAGTGAGCAGTTCTTC. This rearrangement joins TRBV9 to TRBJ2-1; weak D call: TRBD2 (7 bases). The CDR3 totals 13 residues. Germline V gives CDR1 SGDLS, CDR2 YYNGEE. Trimming took off 2 bases at V and 9 bases at J, with 12 bases between the two ends. Combining the CDR3 with reference TRBV9 and TRBJ2-1 gives the whole variable domain DSGVTQTPKHLITATGQRVTLRCSPRSGDLSVYWYQQSLDQGLQFLIQYYNGEERAKGNILERFSAQQFPDLHSELNLSSLELGDSALYFCASSVGGPSEQFFGPGTRLTVL.

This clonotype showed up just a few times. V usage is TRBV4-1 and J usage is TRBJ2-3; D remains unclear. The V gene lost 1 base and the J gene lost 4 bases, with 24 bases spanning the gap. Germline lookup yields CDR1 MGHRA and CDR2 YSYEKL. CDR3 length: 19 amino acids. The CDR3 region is CASSQVSLSGSTSPDTQYF. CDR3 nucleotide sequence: TGCGCCAGCAGCCAAGTTTCATTGTCGGGTTCGACAAGCCCAGATACGCAGTATTTT.

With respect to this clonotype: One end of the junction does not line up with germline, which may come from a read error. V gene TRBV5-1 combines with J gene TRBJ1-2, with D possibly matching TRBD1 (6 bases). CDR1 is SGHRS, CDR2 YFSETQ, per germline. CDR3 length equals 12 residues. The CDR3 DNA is TGCACCAGCAGCTTGACAGGTTTTGGCTACACCTTC. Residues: CTSSLTGFGYTF.

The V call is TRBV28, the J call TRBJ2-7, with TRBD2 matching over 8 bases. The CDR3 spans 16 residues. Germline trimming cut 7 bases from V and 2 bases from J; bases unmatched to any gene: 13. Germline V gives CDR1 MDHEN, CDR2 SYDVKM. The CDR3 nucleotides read TGTGCCAGCAAGGGCATTAGACTAGCGCGCCCCTACGAGCAGTACTTC. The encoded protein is CASKGIRLARPYEQYF.

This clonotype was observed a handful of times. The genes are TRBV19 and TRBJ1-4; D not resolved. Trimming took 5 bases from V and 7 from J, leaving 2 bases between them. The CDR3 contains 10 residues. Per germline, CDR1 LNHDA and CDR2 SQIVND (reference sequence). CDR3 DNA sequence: TGTGCCAGTAGTCGTGAAAAACTGTTTTTT. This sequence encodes CASSREKLFF.